These 16 T cell receptor beta chains were all obtained from the same sample, sequenced in a study of blood T cell repertoires in COVID-19. Using immunoSEQ multiplex PCR, the repertoire was profiled, and TCRdb retains in-frame clones only, with some absent. The sample consists of 50,000 to 60,000 clones, 75% to 85% of them appearing once. The source material was peripheral blood. The receptors originated from a man aged 35 to 55 with acute or convalescent COVID-19.

The V and J genes are TRBV6-5 and TRBJ2-2, with TRBD1 as a possible D gene (5 bases). The CDR3 runs 13 residues. Germline-derived CDR1 and CDR2 are MNHEY and SVGAGI. Trimming removed 6 bases from V and 7 bases from J, with 12 bases in between. CDR3 region: CASRADSHGELFF. CDR3 coding DNA: TGTGCCAGCAGGGCCGACAGCCACGGGGAGCTGTTTTTT.

The V call is TRBV5-1, the J call TRBJ2-3; D not resolved. CDR3 length: 18 residues. V lost 4 bases and J 0 bases, leaving 21 bases between the germline ends. Looked up from germline, CDR1 is SGHRS and CDR2 is YFSETQ. CDR3 protein: CASSPRRGGQTSTDTQYF. CDR3 DNA sequence: TGCGCCAGCAGCCCAAGGCGTGGTGGCCAGACTAGCACAGATACGCAGTATTTT.

The chain links TRBV2 to TRBJ2-1, with no clear D. The CDR3 runs 10 residues. CDR1 SNHLY and CDR2 FYNNEI come from the germline V gene. Trimming pared 3 bases from V and 9 bases from J, leaving 3 bases between. CDR3 sequence (DNA): TGTGCCAGCAGTGATAGTGAGCAGTTCTTC. This encodes CASSDSEQFF.

This rearrangement joins TRBV7-2 to TRBJ2-3; D perhaps matches TRBD1 (5 bases). The V gene lost 5 bases and the J gene lost 10 bases, with 19 bases spanning the gap. This CDR3 contains 14 residues. Germline V gives CDR1 SGHTA, CDR2 FQGNSA. The CDR3 loop reads CASSLENGQGAQYF. The CDR3 DNA sequence: TGTGCCAGCAGCCTAGAGAACGGCCAAGGGGCGCAGTATTTT.

V and J are TRBV5-4 and TRBJ2-7; 9 nucleotides line up with TRBD1. CDR3 length: 16 amino acids. The junction had 8 bases not matched to a gene; V was cut back by 1 base and J by 3 bases. The V gene's germline CDR1 is SGHNT and CDR2 YYREEE (reference sequence). CDR3 sequence reads: CASSLNRGQSGYEQYV. The CDR3 DNA follows: TGTGCCAGCAGCTTGAACAGGGGGCAGAGTGGCTACGAGCAGTACGTC.

V usage is TRBV18 and J usage is TRBJ1-1, with 7 bases identical to TRBD1. The CDR3 extends over 13 amino acids. Trimming removed 5 bases from V and 10 bases from J; junction bases left unmatched: 10. Germline V gene lookup returns CDR1 KGHSH and CDR2 LQKENI. CDR3 sequence reads: CASSATGYKVAFF. The CDR3 coding sequence is TGTGCCAGCTCAGCGACAGGGTATAAGGTAGCTTTCTTT.

This clone was observed a few times. The chain recombines TRBV2 with TRBJ2-7, with D tentatively TRBD2 (6 bases). CDR1 and CDR2 (germline): SNHLY, FYNNEI. V lost 4 bases to trimming and J lost 7 bases, with 17 bases between them. The CDR3 extends over 14 amino acids. The CDR3 sequence: CASSGAGFTGEQYF. The CDR3 region has the DNA TGTGCCAGCAGTGGAGCGGGCTTTACGGGGGAGCAGTACTTC. Complete variable domain (other parts from reference TRBV2 and TRBJ2-7): EPEVTQTPSHQVTQMGQEVILRCVPISNHLYFYWYRQILGQKVEFLVSFYNNEISEKSEIFDDQFSVERPDGSNFTLKIRSTKLEDSAMYFCASSGAGFTGEQYFGPGTRLTVT.

The chain carries TRBV5-6 and TRBJ2-7; TRBD1 agrees at 8 bases. CDR1 is SGHDT, CDR2 YYEEEE, per germline. The CDR3 covers 16 residues. With V trimmed by 6 bases and J by 3 bases, 14 bases remained unmatched. The CDR3 reads CASTIYSGTGFYEQYV. CDR3 DNA sequence: TGTGCCAGCACCATATATTCCGGGACAGGATTCTACGAGCAGTACGTC.

This rearrangement joins TRBV2 to TRBJ2-1; 7 bases match TRBD1. Losses at the gene ends were 3 bases for V and 0 bases for J; bases not matched to a gene: 11. Germline assignment: CDR1 SNHLY and CDR2 FYNNEI. CDR3 length: 18 residues. As DNA, the CDR3 is TGTGCCAGCAGTGAGAAGGGGGCTATAGCGAGCTCCTACAATGAGCAGTTCTTC. Translated, it gives CASSEKGAIASSYNEQFF.

The rearrangement joins TRBV5-1 to TRBJ2-6, with D maybe TRBD1 (5 bases). The CDR3 spans 15 residues. The germline V gene encodes CDR1 SGHRS and CDR2 YFSETQ. V dropped 8 bases and J dropped 1 base, with 13 bases sitting between them. The CDR3 nucleotides read TGCGCCAGTAAGATCGCAGGGTCTGGGGCCAACGTCCTGACTTTC. Amino acid sequence: CASKIAGSGANVLTF.

This rearrangement joins TRBV27 to TRBJ2-5, with 7 nucleotides matching TRBD2. Trimming cost V 6 bases and J 2 bases; bases outside gene matches: 9. The CDR3 has 15 residues. Germline V gene lookup returns CDR1 MNHEY and CDR2 SMNVEV (reference sequence). CDR3 in amino acids: CASSPQWGGQETQYF. The CDR3 DNA reads as TGTGCCAGCAGCCCTCAATGGGGGGGGCAAGAGACCCAGTACTTC.

The gene calls are TRBV28 and TRBJ2-5; D might be TRBD1 (6 bases). Germline loops: CDR1 MDHEN, CDR2 SYDVKM. The CDR3 runs 12 residues. V was shortened by 6 bases and J by 4 bases, with 9 bases between the two germline ends. The CDR3 sequence: CASRIQGETQYF. For the CDR3, the DNA is TGTGCCAGCAGAATACAGGGAGAGACCCAGTACTTC.

The chain links TRBV7-2 to TRBJ1-1; 8 bases agree with TRBD1. CDR1 is SGHTA and CDR2 is FQGNSA in the germline V gene. V lost 5 bases and J lost 5; bases outside the gene matches: 7. This CDR3 comprises 14 residues. The CDR3 DNA reads as TGTGCCAGCAGCCCCCACCAGGGGGCGACTGAAGCTTTCTTT. Its translation is CASSPHQGATEAFF. The full variable domain, rest sourced from reference TRBV7-2 and TRBJ1-1, is GAGVSQSPSNKVTEKGKDVELRCDPISGHTALYWYRQSLGQGLEFLIYFQGNSAPDKSGLPSDRFSAERTGGSVSTLTIQRTQQEDSAVYLCASSPHQGATEAFFGQGTRLTVV.

This clone was detected a few times. This rearrangement joins TRBV23-1 to TRBJ2-5; TRBD2 aligns across 11 bases. TRBV23-1 counts as an open reading frame of uncertain function. The CDR3 runs 16 residues. The J segment lost 3 bases and the V segment lost 3 bases, leaving 6 bases of the junction unmatched. The CDR3 bases are TGCGCCAGCAGTCAGTCTCATAGCGGGGGGGAAGAGACCCAGTACTTC. It encodes CASSQSHSGGEETQYF.

This chain links TRBV29-1 with TRBJ2-2, with 8 bases fitting TRBD1. Germline CDR1 is SQVTM and CDR2 is ANQGSEA. V lost 7 bases to trimming and J lost 6 bases; unmatched junction nucleotides: 4. This CDR3 has 12 amino acids. The CDR3 sequence is CSAGQGPGELFF. CDR3 DNA: TGCAGCGCCGGACAGGGTCCCGGGGAGCTGTTTTTT.

This clone was seen a handful of times. Here the CDR3 DNA reads TGTGCCAGCAGTGAAAGGGGGCGCGGGTCACCCCTCCACTTT. Translating gives CASSERGRGSPLHF. The chain combines TRBV25-1 with TRBJ1-6; 7 bases line up with TRBD1. The CDR3 extends over 14 amino acids. Germline V gene data show CDR1 as MGHDK and CDR2 as SYGVNS. V lost 2 bases to trimming and J lost 10 bases; unmatched junction nucleotides: 5.